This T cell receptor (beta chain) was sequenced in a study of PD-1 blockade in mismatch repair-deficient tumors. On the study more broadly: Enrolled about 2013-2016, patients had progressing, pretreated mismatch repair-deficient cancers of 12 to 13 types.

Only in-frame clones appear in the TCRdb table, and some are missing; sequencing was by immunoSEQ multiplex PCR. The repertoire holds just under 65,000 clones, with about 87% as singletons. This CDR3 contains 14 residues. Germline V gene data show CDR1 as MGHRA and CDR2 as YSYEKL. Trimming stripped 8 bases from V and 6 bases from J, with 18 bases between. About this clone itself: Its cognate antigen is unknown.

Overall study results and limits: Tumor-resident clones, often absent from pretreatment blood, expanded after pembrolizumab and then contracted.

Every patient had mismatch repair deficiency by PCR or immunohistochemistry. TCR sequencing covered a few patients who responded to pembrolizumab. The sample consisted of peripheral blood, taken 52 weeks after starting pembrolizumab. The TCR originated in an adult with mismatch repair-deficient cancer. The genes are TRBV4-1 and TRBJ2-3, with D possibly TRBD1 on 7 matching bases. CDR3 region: CASQKFPGGDTQYF. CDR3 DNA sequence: TGCGCCAGCCAAAAGTTCCCAGGGGGGGATACGCAGTATTTT.